The text below deals with one TCR beta chain. Methods used by the authors: Reference gene primer amplification yielded estimated nucleated cell counts. Clones were read by immunoSEQ multiplex PCR, and TCRdb kept only the in-frame ones, dropping some. V and J calls and clone size are as listed in that table; D and trimming were resolved from the DNA. In the table there are nearly 350,000 clones, approximately 90% of which are singletons. This record belongs to a study of blood T cell repertoires in COVID-19. Study background: Both acute and convalescent COVID-19 samples were obtained from the United States, Italy and Spain. PBMCs, B-cell-depleted T cells, or T cells provided the cDNA or gDNA that made up the material.

This CDR3 is built from 14 residues. Trimming shortened V by 5 bases and J by 4 bases, and 14 bases separated the two germline ends. The V gene's germline CDR1 is MDHEN and CDR2 SYDVKM. The TCR sequence derives from a woman aged 18-29 years who had recovered from COVID-19. The V and J genes are TRBV28 and TRBJ1-1; D is perhaps TRBD1 (6 bases). The sample consisted of peripheral blood. The CDR3 nucleotides read TGTGCCAGCAGTATGGGGGGGGCGGTCACTGAAGCTTTCTTT. Translated, it gives CASSMGGAVTEAFF.